The clone carrying this T cell receptor beta chain was recorded at least ten times. Trimming took 3 bases from V and 6 from J, leaving 14 bases between them. Germline V gives CDR1 SGHTA, CDR2 FQGNSA. The CDR3 is 14 amino acids. The data stem from a study of T cell repertoires in cytomegalovirus infection. Each CDR3 protein gets one entry after TCRdb re-called the reads with MiXCR. Altogether fewer than 300,000 distinct CDR3 sequences are present, roughly 24% being singletons, with the ten largest covering 14%. The chain carries TRBV7-2 and TRBJ1-2, with D possibly matching TRBD1 (6 bases). The receptor comes from a human donor in good health (CMV status not recorded). Some clones in this sample may be carry-over from other donors' samples. Sequencing input: PBMCs. The CDR3 loop is CASSFRDRTDGYTF. The CDR3 DNA reads TGTGCCAGCAGCTTTCGAGACAGGACTGATGGCTACACCTTC.